The TCR beta chain under discussion was sequenced for a study of T cell repertoires in cytomegalovirus infection. Whole-study context: Public TCR beta signature analysis indicated the presence of both CMV infection and matching HLA type.

TCRdb re-called the reads through MiXCR, storing one row per CDR3 protein. Of 310,000 or so distinct CDR3 sequences listed, about 8.8% are singletons. This clonotype has at least ten counts. This CDR3 region has 15 residues. Germline V lookup: CDR1 LNHDA, CDR2 SQIVND (reference sequence). Trimming at V came to 5 bases and at J to 6 bases, leaving 9 bases not matched to a gene. V gene TRBV19 combines with J gene TRBJ2-2, with 7 bases fitting TRBD1. Specimen: PBMCs. This TCR derives from a human donor in good health (CMV status not recorded). Some clones in this sample may be carry-over from other donors' samples. The CDR3 DNA reads TGTGCCAGTAGTGTCGGACAGGTCTGGGCCGGGGAGCTGTTTTTT. This gives the protein CASSVGQVWAGELFF.